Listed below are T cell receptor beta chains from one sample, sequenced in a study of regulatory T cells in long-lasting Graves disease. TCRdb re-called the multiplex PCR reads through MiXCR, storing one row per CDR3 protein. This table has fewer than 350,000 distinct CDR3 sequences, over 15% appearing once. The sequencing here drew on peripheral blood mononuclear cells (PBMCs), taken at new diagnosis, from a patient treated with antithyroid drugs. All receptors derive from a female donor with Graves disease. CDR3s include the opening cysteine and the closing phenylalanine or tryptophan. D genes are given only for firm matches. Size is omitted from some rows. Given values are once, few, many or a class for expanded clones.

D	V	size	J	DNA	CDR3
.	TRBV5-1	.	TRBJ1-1	TGCGCCAGCAGCTTGGGGGGGGGGCGGACTGAAGCTTTCTTT	CASSLGGGRTEAFF
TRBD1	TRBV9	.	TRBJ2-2	TGTGCCAGCAGCGCCGGGACAGGGGTCGGGGAGCTGTTTTTT	CASSAGTGVGELFF
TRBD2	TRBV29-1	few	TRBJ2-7	TGCAGCGTTCAGCGGGAGAGGGCCTACGAGCAGTACTTC	CSVQRERAYEQYF
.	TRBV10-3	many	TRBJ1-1	TGTGCCACCGCCGGTCACAGCCTGAACACTGAAGCTTTCTTT	CATAGHSLNTEAFF
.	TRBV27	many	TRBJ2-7	TGTGCCAGCAGTTGGGGTAGGAGTTACGAGCAGTACTTC	CASSWGRSYEQYF
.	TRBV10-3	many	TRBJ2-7	TGTGCCATCAGTGAGGAGCGCTCTTTGGGCGAGCAGTACTTC	CAISEERSLGEQYF
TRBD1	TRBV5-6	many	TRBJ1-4	TGTGCCAGCAGCCCCGGGACAGCAACGGGTGAAAAACTGTTTTTT	CASSPGTATGEKLFF
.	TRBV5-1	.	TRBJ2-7	TGCGCCACCACCGAGGTACGGGTGTGGTACGAGCAGTACTTC	CATTEVRVWYEQYF
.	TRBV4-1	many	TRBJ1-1	TGCGCCAGCAGCCAGACGACAGGAATGAACACTGAAGCTTTCTTT	CASSQTTGMNTEAFF
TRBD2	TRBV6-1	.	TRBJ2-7	TGTGCCAGCAGAGTTAGCGGGGGGGATTCCTACGAGCAGTACTTC	CASRVSGGDSYEQYF
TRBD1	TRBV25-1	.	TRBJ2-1	TGTGCCAGCAGCCTGACAGGGCCCGCCAATGAGCAGTTCTTC	CASSLTGPANEQFF
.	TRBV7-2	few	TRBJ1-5	TGTGCCAGCAGCTTAGGGGTCGACAGGTTCCAGCCCCAGCATTTT	CASSLGVDRFQPQHF
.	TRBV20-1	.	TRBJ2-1	TGCAGTGCTAGACCCAGATACAATGAGCAGTTCTTC	CSARPRYNEQFF
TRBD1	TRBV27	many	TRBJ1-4	TGTGCCAGCAGTTTTTATGTATGGGGACAGGGGCGCCCTAATGAAAAACTGTTTTTT	CASSFYVWGQGRPNEKLFF
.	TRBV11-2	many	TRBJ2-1	TGTGCCAGCAGCCGTGGGGAAGCCATGGATGAGCAGTTCTTC	CASSRGEAMDEQFF
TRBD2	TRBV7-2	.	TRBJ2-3	TGTGCCAGCAGCTTAATAGCGGGAGGAACAGATACGCAGTATTTT	CASSLIAGGTDTQYF
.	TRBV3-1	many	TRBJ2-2	TGTGCCAGCAGCCAAGATCGAGCGGCCGGGGAGCTGTTTTTT	CASSQDRAAGELFF
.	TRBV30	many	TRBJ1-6	TGTGCCTGGAGTTCTGCGTTAGGGAAGAATTCACCCCTCCACTTT	CAWSSALGKNSPLHF
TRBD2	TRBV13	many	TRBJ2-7	TGTGCCAGCAGCTTATCCCCGGGACTAGGGGCCTACGAGCAGTACTTC	CASSLSPGLGAYEQYF
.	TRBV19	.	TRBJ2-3	TGTGCCAGTAGTGATGGACAGACAGATACGCAGTATTTT	CASSDGQTDTQYF
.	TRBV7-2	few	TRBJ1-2	TGTGCCAGCATTCTCCCCCCGGGGGACATGGAAGCTAACTATGGCTACACCTTC	CASILPPGDMEANYGYTF
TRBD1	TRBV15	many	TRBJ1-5	TGTGCCACCAGCAGAGATCGGGGGACAGGCAATCAGCCCCAGCATTTT	CATSRDRGTGNQPQHF
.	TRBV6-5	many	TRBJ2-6	TGTGCCAGCAGTTCCGTGGGGTCTGGGGCCAACGTCCTGACTTTC	CASSSVGSGANVLTF
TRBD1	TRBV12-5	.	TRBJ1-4	TGTGCTAGTGGTTTGGTTACAGGGGTGTCGGGAAAACTGTTTTTT	CASGLVTGVSGKLFF
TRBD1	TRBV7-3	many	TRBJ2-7	TGTGCCAGCAGCTCCCCCGGGACAGGGGATCACGAGCAGTACTTC	CASSSPGTGDHEQYF
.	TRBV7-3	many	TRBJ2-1	TGTGCCAGCAGCTGGCCTGGAGGTGAGCAGTTCTTC	CASSWPGGEQFF
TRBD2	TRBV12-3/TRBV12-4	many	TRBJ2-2	TGTGCCAGCTCAAGGACTAGCGGGAGTGGGTCCACCGGGGAGCTGTTTTTT	CASSRTSGSGSTGELFF
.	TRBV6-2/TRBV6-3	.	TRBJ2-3	TGTGCCAGCAGTTTTGCGGGGCAACACACAGATACGCAGTATTTT	CASSFAGQHTDTQYF
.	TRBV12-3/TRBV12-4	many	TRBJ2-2	TGTGCCAGCAGCCTTCTTAGCGGAAACACCGGGGAGCTGTTTTTT	CASSLLSGNTGELFF
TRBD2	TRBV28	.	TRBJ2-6	TGTGCCAGCAGTTCCGGGGGGTCTGGGGCCAACGTCCTGACTTTC	CASSSGGSGANVLTF
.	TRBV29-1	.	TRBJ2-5	TGCAGCGTTCCGGAGGAGACCCAGTACTTC	CSVPEETQYF
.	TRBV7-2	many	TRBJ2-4	TGTGCCAGCAGCTTAGATGGAGGGGTCATTCAGTACTTC	CASSLDGGVIQYF
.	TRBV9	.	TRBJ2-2	TGTGCCAGCAGCGTTCAGGGAACCGGGGAGCTGTTTTTT	CASSVQGTGELFF
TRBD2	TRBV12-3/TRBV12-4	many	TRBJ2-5	TGTGCCAGCGTCTCCGGGGGGGTCTGGGAGACCCAGTACTTC	CASVSGGVWETQYF
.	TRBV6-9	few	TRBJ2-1	TGTGCCAGCAGTTACTCTGCTAAACCATACAATGAGCAGTTCTTC	CASSYSAKPYNEQFF
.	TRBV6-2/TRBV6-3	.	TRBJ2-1	TGTGCCAGCAGAGCTATGGGACCCCCCAGCCCCCGCGAGCAGTTCTTC	CASRAMGPPSPREQFF
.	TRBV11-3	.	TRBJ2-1	TGTGCCACCGGGAGAGGGGGGGCCCCGTACAGTGAGCAGTTCTTC	CATGRGGAPYSEQFF
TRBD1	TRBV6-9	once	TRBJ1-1	TGTGCCAGCAGGTATATCGCCCGGACAGGGGGTCATCGCATGAACACTGAAGCTTTCTTT	CASRYIARTGGHRMNTEAFF
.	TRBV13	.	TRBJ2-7	TGTGCCAGCAGCTTAGCCCGCCTGGGTGCCGGGGGCGCGGGGCAGTACTTC	CASSLARLGAGGAGQYF
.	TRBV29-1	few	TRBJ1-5	TGCAGCGTTATGGACGGCAATCAGCCCCAGCATTTT	CSVMDGNQPQHF